This T cell receptor beta chain was identified during a study of blood T cell repertoires in COVID-19. Study in general: There were acute and convalescent COVID-19 samples, and they came from the United States, Italy and Spain.

The repertoire was sequenced with immunoSEQ multiplex PCR; TCRdb's copy has only in-frame clones and lacks some. The sample yields nearly 200,000 clones, about 80% seen once. Allocation to cohorts depended on clinical history reported by the participants. With 1 base removed from V and 6 bases from J, the gap between germline ends came to 16 bases. The germline gives CDR1 LNHDA, CDR2 SQIVND (reference sequence). The CDR3 has 16 residues. This clonotype was obtained from a man in his forties who had recovered from COVID-19. Sequencing was performed on PBMCs or T cells enriched from blood (not recorded which). This chain connects TRBV19 to TRBJ1-5, with D tentatively TRBD1 (6 bases). This CDR3 is CASSIVPGGAGQPQHF. The CDR3 DNA is TGTGCCAGTAGTATAGTCCCCGGGGGGGCTGGTCAGCCCCAGCATTTT.